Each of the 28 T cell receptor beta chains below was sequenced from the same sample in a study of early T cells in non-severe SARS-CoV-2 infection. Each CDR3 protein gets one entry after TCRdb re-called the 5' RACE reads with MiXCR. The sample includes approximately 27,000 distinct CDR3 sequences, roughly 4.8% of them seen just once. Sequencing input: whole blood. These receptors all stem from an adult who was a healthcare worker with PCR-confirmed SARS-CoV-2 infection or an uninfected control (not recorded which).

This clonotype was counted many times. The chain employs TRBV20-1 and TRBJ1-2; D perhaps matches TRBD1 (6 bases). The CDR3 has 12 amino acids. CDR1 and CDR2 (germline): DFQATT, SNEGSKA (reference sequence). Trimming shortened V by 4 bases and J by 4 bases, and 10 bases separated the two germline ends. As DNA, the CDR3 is TGCAGTGCTACAGGGGTGGGCTATGGCTACACCTTC. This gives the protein CSATGVGYGYTF.

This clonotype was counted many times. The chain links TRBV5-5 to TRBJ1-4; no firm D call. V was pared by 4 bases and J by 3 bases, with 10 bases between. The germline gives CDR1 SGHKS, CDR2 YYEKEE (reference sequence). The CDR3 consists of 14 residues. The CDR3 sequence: CASSRAGANEKLFF. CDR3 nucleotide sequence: TGTGCCAGCAGCCGAGCGGGAGCTAATGAAAAACTGTTTTTT.

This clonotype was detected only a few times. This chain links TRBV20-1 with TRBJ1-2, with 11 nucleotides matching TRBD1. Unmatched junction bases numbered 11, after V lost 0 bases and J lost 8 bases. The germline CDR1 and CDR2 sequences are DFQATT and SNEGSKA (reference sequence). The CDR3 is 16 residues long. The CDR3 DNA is TGCAGTGCTAGAGACTCCTTGGACAGGGGGCGATTCGGCTACACCTTC. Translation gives CSARDSLDRGRFGYTF.

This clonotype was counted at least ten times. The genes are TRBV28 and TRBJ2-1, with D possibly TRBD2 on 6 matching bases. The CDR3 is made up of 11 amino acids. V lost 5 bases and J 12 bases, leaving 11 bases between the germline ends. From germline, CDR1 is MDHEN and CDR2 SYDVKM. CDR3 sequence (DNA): TGTGCCAGCAGTCAAATGGGGGGGCAGTTCTTC. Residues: CASSQMGGQFF.

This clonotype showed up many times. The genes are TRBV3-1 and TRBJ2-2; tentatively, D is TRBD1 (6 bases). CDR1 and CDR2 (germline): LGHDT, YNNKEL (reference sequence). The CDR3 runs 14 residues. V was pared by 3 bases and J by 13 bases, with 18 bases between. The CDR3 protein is CASSQAGQTSTLFF. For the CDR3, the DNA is TGTGCCAGCAGCCAGGCCGGACAGACCTCAACGCTGTTTTTT.

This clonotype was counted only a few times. The DNA for the CDR3 is TGCAGTGCTGCTACTAGCGGGGGTCGTGGGGAGACCCAGTACTTC. It codes for CSAATSGGRGETQYF. The genes are TRBV20-1 and TRBJ2-5; 11 bases are shared with TRBD2. J lost 5 bases, V lost 5 bases, and 10 bases had no gene match. The CDR3 spans 15 residues. Looked up from germline, CDR1 is DFQATT and CDR2 is SNEGSKA (reference sequence).

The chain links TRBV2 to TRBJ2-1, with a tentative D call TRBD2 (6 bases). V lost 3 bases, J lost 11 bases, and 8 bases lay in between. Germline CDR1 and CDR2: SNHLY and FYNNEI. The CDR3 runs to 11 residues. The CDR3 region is CASSEEGQQFF. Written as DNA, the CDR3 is TGTGCCAGCAGTGAGGAGGGGCAGCAGTTCTTC.

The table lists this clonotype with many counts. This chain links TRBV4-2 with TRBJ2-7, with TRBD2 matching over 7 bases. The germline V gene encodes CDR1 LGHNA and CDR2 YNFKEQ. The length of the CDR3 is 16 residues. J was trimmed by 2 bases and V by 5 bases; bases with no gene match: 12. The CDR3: CASSAVGTNPTYEQYF. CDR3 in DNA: TGTGCCAGCAGCGCTGTTGGGACTAACCCAACCTACGAGCAGTACTTC.

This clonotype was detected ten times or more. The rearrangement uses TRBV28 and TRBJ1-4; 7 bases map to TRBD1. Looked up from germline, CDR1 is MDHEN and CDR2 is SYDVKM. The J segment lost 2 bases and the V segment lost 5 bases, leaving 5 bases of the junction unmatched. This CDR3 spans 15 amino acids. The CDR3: CASSPQGVTNEKLFF. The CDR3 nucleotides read TGTGCCAGCAGTCCGCAGGGGGTCACTAATGAAAAACTGTTTTTT.

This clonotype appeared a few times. CDR3 residues: CASQGQHGSGVMNTEAFF. CDR3 nucleotide sequence: TGTGCCAGCCAGGGACAGCACGGCTCCGGAGTAATGAACACTGAAGCTTTCTTT. V and J are TRBV12-3 or TRBV12-4 and TRBJ1-1, with TRBD1 identical over 7 bases. The CDR3 has 18 residues. The V and J ends lost 8 bases and 0 bases, in that order; junction bases with no gene match: 18.

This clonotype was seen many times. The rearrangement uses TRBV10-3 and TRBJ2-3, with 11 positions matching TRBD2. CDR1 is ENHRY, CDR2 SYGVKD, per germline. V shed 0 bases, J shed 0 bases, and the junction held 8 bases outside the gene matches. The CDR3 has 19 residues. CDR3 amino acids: CAISESGLAVFPSTDTQYF. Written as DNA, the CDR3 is TGTGCCATCAGTGAGTCGGGACTAGCGGTTTTCCCTAGCACAGATACGCAGTATTTT.

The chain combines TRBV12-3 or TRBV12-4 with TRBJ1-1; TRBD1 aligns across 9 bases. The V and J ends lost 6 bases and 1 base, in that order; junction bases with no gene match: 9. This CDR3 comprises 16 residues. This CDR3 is CASSPGTGLKNTEAFF. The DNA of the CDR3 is TGTGCCAGCAGCCCAGGGACAGGGCTTAAGAACACTGAAGCTTTCTTT.

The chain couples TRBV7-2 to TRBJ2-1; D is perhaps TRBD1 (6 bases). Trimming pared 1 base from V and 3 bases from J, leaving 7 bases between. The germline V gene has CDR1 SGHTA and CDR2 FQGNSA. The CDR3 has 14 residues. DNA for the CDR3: TGTGCCAGCAGCTTAGGGACAGTCTACAATGAGCAGTTCTTC. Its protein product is CASSLGTVYNEQFF. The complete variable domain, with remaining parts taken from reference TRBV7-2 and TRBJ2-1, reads GAGVSQSPSNKVTEKGKDVELRCDPISGHTALYWYRQSLGQGLEFLIYFQGNSAPDKSGLPSDRFSAERTGGSVSTLTIQRTQQEDSAVYLCASSLGTVYNEQFFGPGTRLTVL.

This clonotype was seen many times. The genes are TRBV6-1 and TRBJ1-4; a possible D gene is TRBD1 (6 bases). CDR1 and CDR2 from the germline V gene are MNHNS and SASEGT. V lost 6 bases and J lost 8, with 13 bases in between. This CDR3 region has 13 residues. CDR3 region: CASSLQGTEKLFF. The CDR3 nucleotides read TGTGCCAGCAGCCTACAGGGCACCGAAAAACTGTTTTTT.

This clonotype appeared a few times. The CDR3 region has the DNA TGTGCCAGCAGCTTGACTAGTGTAGCATCCGCCGGGGAGCTGTTTTTT. It codes for CASSLTSVASAGELFF. V and J are TRBV11-2 and TRBJ2-2; D may be TRBD2 (6 bases). V lost 3 bases and J 6 bases, leaving 17 bases between the germline ends. Germline V gives CDR1 SGHAT, CDR2 FQNNGV. There are 16 residues in the CDR3. Complete variable domain (other parts from reference TRBV11-2 and TRBJ2-2): EAGVAQSPRYKIIEKRQSVAFWCNPISGHATLYWYQQILGQGPKLLIQFQNNGVVDDSQLPKDRFSAERLKGVDSTLKIQPAKLEDSAVYLCASSLTSVASAGELFFGEGSRLTVL.

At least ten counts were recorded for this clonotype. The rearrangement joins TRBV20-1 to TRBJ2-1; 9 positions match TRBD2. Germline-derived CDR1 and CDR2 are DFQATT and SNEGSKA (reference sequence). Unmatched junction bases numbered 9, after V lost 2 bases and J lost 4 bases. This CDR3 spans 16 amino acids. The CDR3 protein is CSARLAGAKVYNEQFF. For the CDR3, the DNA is TGCAGTGCTAGATTAGCGGGGGCTAAGGTATACAATGAGCAGTTCTTC.

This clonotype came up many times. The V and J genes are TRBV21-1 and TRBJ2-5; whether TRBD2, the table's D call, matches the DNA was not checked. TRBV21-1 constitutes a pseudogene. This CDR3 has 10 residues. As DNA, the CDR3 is TGTGCCAGCCCCTCCACCACCCAGTACTTC. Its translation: CASPSTTQYF.

CDR3 sequence (DNA): TGTGCCACCAGTGAAAGGGGGGTGAGCGATGAGCAGTTCTTC. It specifies CATSERGVSDEQFF. This chain uses TRBV24-1 with TRBJ2-1; either TRBD1 or TRBD2 may fit D (6 bases each). The CDR3 contains 14 residues. CDR1 KGHDR and CDR2 SFDVKD come from the germline V gene. Trimming removed 4 bases at V and 8 bases at J, with 14 bases between.

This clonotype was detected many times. Written as DNA, the CDR3 is TGTGCCAGCAGCTTATGGATCAATGAGCAGTTCTTC. Translation gives CASSLWINEQFF. V gene TRBV7-9 combines with J gene TRBJ2-1; D gene ambiguous. Germline-derived CDR1 and CDR2 are SEHNR and FQNEAQ (reference sequence). The length of the CDR3 is 12 residues. V shed 2 bases and J shed 6 bases, with 5 bases lying between them.

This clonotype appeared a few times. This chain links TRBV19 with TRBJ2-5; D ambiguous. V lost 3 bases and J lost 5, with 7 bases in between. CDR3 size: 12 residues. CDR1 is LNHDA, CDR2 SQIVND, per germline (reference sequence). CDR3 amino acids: CASSMIEETQYF. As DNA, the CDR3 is TGTGCCAGTAGTATGATAGAGGAGACCCAGTACTTC. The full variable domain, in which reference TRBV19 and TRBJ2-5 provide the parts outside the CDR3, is DGGITQSPKYLFRKEGQNVTLSCEQNLNHDAMYWYRQDPGQGLRLIYYSQIVNDFQKGDIAEGYSVSREKKESFPLTVTSAQKNPTAFYLCASSMIEETQYFGPGTRLLVL.

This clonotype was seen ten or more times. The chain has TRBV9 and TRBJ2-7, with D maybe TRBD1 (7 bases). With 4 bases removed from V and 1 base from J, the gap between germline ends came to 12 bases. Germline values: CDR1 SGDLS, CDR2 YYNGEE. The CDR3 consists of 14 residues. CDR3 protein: CASSPTGRSYEQYF. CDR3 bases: TGTGCCAGCAGCCCGACAGGGAGGTCCTACGAGCAGTACTTC.

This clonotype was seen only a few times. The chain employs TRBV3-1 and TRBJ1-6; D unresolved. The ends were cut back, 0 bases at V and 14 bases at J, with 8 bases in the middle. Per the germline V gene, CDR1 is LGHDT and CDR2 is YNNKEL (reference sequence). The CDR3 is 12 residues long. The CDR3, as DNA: TGTGCCAGCAGCCAAGAGGCGGATACCCTCCACTTT. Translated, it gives CASSQEADTLHF.

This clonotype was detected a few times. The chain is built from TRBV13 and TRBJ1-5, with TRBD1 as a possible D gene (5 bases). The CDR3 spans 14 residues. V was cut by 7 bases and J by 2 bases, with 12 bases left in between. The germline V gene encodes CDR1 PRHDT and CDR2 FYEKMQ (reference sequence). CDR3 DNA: TGTGCCAGCACCCGCGGGGGAGGCAATCAGCCCCAGCATTTT. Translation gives CASTRGGGNQPQHF.

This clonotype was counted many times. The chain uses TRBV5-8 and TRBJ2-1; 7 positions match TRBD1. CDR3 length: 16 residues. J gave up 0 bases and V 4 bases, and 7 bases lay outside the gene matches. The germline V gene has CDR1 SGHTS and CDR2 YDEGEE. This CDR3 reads CASSIGQVSSYNEQFF. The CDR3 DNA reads TGTGCCAGCAGCATCGGACAGGTTAGCTCCTACAATGAGCAGTTCTTC.

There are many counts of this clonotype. This CDR3 reads CAIRLQDNQNTEAFF. The CDR3 DNA sequence: TGTGCCATCAGGTTGCAGGACAACCAGAACACTGAAGCTTTCTTT. The J gene is TRBJ1-1, the V gene TRBV10-3; perhaps TRBD1 as D (5 bases). V shed 6 bases and J shed 1 base, with 15 bases lying between them. Germline V gene data show CDR1 as ENHRY and CDR2 as SYGVKD. The CDR3 consists of 15 residues.

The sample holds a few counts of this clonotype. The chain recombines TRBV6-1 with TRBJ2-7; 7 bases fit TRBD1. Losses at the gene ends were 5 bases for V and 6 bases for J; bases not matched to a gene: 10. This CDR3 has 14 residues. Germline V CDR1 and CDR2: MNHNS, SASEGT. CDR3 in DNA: TGTGCCAGCAGTTCCGACAGGGTCCTCGGCGAGCAGTACTTC. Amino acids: CASSSDRVLGEQYF.

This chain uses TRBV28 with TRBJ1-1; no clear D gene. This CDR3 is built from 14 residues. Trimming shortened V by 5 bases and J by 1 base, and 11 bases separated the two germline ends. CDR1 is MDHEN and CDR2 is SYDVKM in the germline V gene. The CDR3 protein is CASSKFRTNTEAFF. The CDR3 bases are TGTGCCAGCAGTAAGTTCCGAACGAACACTGAAGCTTTCTTT.

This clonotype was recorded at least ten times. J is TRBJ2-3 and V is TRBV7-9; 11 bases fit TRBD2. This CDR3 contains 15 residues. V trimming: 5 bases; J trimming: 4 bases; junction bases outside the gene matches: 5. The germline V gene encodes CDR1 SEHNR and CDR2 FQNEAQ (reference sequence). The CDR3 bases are TGTGCCAGCAGCCTGACTAGCGGGGACCCAGATACGCAGTATTTT. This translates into CASSLTSGDPDTQYF. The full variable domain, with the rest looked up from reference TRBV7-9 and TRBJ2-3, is DTGVSQNPRHKITKRGQNVTFRCDPISEHNRLYWYRQTLGQGPEFLTYFQNEAQLEKSRLLSDRFSAERPKGSFSTLEIQRTEQGDSAMYLCASSLTSGDPDTQYFGPGTRLTVL.